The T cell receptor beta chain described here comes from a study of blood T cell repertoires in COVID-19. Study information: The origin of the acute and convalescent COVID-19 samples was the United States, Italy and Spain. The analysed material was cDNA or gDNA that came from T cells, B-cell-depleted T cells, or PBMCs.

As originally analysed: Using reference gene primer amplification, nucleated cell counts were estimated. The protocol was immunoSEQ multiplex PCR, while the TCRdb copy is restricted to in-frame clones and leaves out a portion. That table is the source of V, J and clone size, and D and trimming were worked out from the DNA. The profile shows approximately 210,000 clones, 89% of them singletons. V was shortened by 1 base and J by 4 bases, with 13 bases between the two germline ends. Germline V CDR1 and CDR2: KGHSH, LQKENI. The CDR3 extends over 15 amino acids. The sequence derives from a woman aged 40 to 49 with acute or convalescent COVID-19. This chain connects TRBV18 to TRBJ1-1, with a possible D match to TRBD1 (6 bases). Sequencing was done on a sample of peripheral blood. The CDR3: CASSPRAGEGTEAFF. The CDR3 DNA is TGTGCCAGCTCACCACGCGCAGGGGAAGGCACTGAAGCTTTCTTT.